A selection of T cell receptor beta chains follows, all from one sample in a study of PD-1 blockade in mismatch repair-deficient tumors. Profiling relied on immunoSEQ multiplex PCR, and the TCRdb table lists in-frame clones only, not all of them. The sample shows around 38,000 clones, roughly three quarters of them seen only once. The specimen comprised peripheral blood, sampled 4 weeks after starting pembrolizumab. These receptors originate from an adult with mismatch repair-deficient cancer. Both conserved end residues are part of each CDR3. Each record gives: J gene, V gene, CDR3 protein.

TRBJ2-3	TRBV30	CAWRTHSGITDTQYF
TRBJ2-1	TRBV28	CASSLMDRDSNEQFF
TRBJ2-2	TRBV18	CASSGPNGELFF
TRBJ1-1	TRBV4-2	CASSQADRGVGAFF
TRBJ2-7	TRBV12-5	CASGLVLGHWTSGSYEQYF
TRBJ1-4	TRBV4-2	CASSQNPSGSTNEKLFF
TRBJ2-3	TRBV6-4	CASSYGTSSDTQYF
TRBJ2-1	TRBV9	CASSALPENNEQFF
TRBJ2-3	TRBV5-8	CASSAYPSDTQYF
TRBJ2-1	TRBV19	CATQDLGLAGRNNEQFF
TRBJ2-7	TRBV27	CASSTSLTSSYEQYF
TRBJ2-5	TRBV7-2	CASSSVWQETQYF
TRBJ1-2	TRBV4-3	CASSQDGGAYGYTF
TRBJ1-5	TRBV5-6	CASTLRGGGGSNQPQHF
TRBJ2-3	TRBV19	CASSTPIRDRMMRSPDTQYF
TRBJ1-4	TRBV27	CASSSRTTRNEKLFF
TRBJ2-3	TRBV30	CAWNQGAGVDTQYF
TRBJ2-3	TRBV14	CASSPQTSGRTTDTQYF
TRBJ1-2	TRBV6-1	CASSDLDYGYTF
TRBJ2-2	TRBV6-4	CASREGPDTGELFF
TRBJ2-1	TRBV6-6	CASRGQSSYNEQFF
TRBJ2-7	TRBV6-5	CASSRGSSGHEQYF
TRBJ2-3	TRBV13	CASSQDRRVREQYF
TRBJ2-1	TRBV25-1	CASSEMSLNNEQFF
TRBJ2-5	TRBV5-8	CASSIPNQETQYF
TRBJ2-7	TRBV28	CASNEGQGLEQYF